These 30 T cell receptor beta chains were all obtained from the same sample, sequenced in a study of blood T cell repertoires in COVID-19. Measured with immunoSEQ multiplex PCR; TCRdb has only the in-frame clones, and not every one. The table records under 400,000 clones, nearly 90% of them present only once. The sequenced sample was peripheral blood. Receptors originate from a man between 18 and 29 years old with active or convalescent COVID-19.

The chain employs TRBV9 and TRBJ1-6; no definite D call. CDR1 is SGDLS, CDR2 YYNGEE, per germline. The germline V and J ends were trimmed by 3 bases and 7 bases, with 14 bases remaining between them. The CDR3 extends over 15 amino acids. The CDR3 spells CASSGTKATNSPLHF. The CDR3 nucleotides are TGTGCCAGCAGCGGCACTAAAGCCACGAATTCACCCCTCCACTTT. The complete variable domain, with remaining parts taken from reference TRBV9 and TRBJ1-6, reads DSGVTQTPKHLITATGQRVTLRCSPRSGDLSVYWYQQSLDQGLQFLIQYYNGEERAKGNILERFSAQQFPDLHSELNLSSLELGDSALYFCASSGTKATNSPLHFGNGTRLTVT.

This chain connects TRBV2 to TRBJ1-1; D possibly corresponds to TRBD1 (6 bases). From germline, CDR1 is SNHLY and CDR2 FYNNEI. The CDR3 spans 14 residues. V was trimmed by 5 bases and J by 1 base, leaving 11 bases between them. CDR3 DNA: TGTGCCAGCAGTCACAGGGAAACGAACACTGAAGCTTTCTTT. This translates into CASSHRETNTEAFF.

The chain is built from TRBV7-8 and TRBJ1-1; 8 bases line up with TRBD1. Per germline, CDR1 SGHVS and CDR2 FQNEAQ. Trimming at V came to 5 bases and at J to 3 bases, leaving 11 bases not matched to a gene. The CDR3 runs 16 residues. The CDR3 region is CASSGQGGFADTEAFF. The CDR3 nucleotides are TGTGCCAGCAGCGGACAGGGCGGTTTCGCGGACACTGAAGCTTTCTTT. The whole variable domain, remainder taken from reference TRBV7-8 and TRBJ1-1, is GAGVSQSPRYKVAKRGQDVALRCDPISGHVSLFWYQQALGQGPEFLTYFQNEAQLDKSGLPSDRFFAERPEGSVSTLKIQRTQQEDSAVYLCASSGQGGFADTEAFFGQGTRLTVV.

This clone appeared a single time. The V and J genes are TRBV6-5 and TRBJ2-5; no definite D call. V lost 4 bases and J 1 base, leaving 7 bases between the germline ends. Germline V lookup: CDR1 MNHEY, CDR2 SVGAGI. The CDR3 has 13 residues. The CDR3 sequence is CASSFTTQETQYF. As DNA, the CDR3 is TGTGCCAGCAGTTTTACAACCCAAGAGACCCAGTACTTC.

The chain links TRBV9 to TRBJ2-1; 8 bases map to TRBD2. Germline V lookup: CDR1 SGDLS, CDR2 YYNGEE. There are 15 residues in the CDR3. Losses at the gene ends were 2 bases for V and 7 bases for J; bases not matched to a gene: 8. CDR3 loop: CASSVTSGPGNEQFF. The CDR3 nucleotides read TGTGCCAGCAGCGTTACTAGCGGACCCGGGAATGAGCAGTTCTTC.

The V and J genes are TRBV7-8 and TRBJ2-5; 9 positions match TRBD2. From germline, CDR1 is SGHVS and CDR2 FQNEAQ. V shed 1 base and J 5 bases; nucleotides not matched to a gene: 8. CDR3 size: 16 residues. CDR3 in amino acids: CASSLVAGGPRETQYF. For the CDR3, the DNA is TGTGCCAGCAGCTTAGTGGCGGGGGGGCCCCGGGAGACCCAGTACTTC.

This chain connects TRBV4-1 to TRBJ1-5; possibly TRBD1 for D (5 bases). The V gene's germline CDR1 is MGHRA and CDR2 YSYEKL. The ends were cut back, 2 bases at V and 2 bases at J, with 10 bases in the middle. The CDR3 covers 15 residues. This CDR3 is CASSQQGMGNQPQHF. DNA of the CDR3: TGCGCCAGCAGCCAACAGGGAATGGGCAATCAGCCCCAGCATTTT.

The rearrangement uses TRBV6-2 or TRBV6-3 and TRBJ2-5; D may be TRBD2 (5 bases). The V gene lost 4 bases and the J gene lost 12 bases, with 15 bases spanning the gap. The CDR3 has 12 residues. Germline V gene lookup returns CDR1 MNHEY and CDR2 SVGEGT. The CDR3 nucleotides read TGTGCCAGCAGTTTCTCAGCGGTATCTGAGTACTTC. It specifies CASSFSAVSEYF.

J is TRBJ1-1 and V is TRBV28; the match to TRBD1 covers 7 bases. The ends lost 8 bases at V and 0 bases at J; junction bases unmatched: 6. Per germline, CDR1 MDHEN and CDR2 SYDVKM. This CDR3 has 14 amino acids. The DNA for the CDR3 is TGTGCCAGCTTGGGACAGCTGATGAACACTGAAGCTTTCTTT. Translation: CASLGQLMNTEAFF.

This rearrangement joins TRBV4-2 to TRBJ2-2; weak D call: TRBD2 (5 bases). In germline, CDR1 is LGHNA, CDR2 YNFKEQ. V was pared by 4 bases and J by 1 base, with 13 bases between. The CDR3 spans 16 residues. The CDR3 nucleotides read TGTGCCAGCAGCCCAAGTCGGGCGGGGAACACCGGGGAGCTGTTTTTT. Translation gives CASSPSRAGNTGELFF.

The rearrangement uses TRBV14 and TRBJ1-1; TRBD1 matches 7 bases. CDR1 SGHDN and CDR2 FVKESK come from the germline V gene. J gave up 4 bases and V 0 bases, and 8 bases lay outside the gene matches. The CDR3 runs 16 residues. The CDR3 loop reads CASSQDGRGRFTEAFF. The CDR3 DNA is TGTGCCAGCAGCCAAGACGGGAGGGGGCGCTTCACTGAAGCTTTCTTT.

The chain links TRBV11-2 to TRBJ2-2; tentatively, D is TRBD2 (5 bases). Germline lookup yields CDR1 SGHAT and CDR2 FQNNGV. The V gene lost 4 bases and the J gene lost 6 bases, with 12 bases spanning the gap. The CDR3 spans 14 residues. In nucleotides, the CDR3 is TGTGCCAGCAGCTCGGTACGGGGTCCCGGGGAGCTGTTTTTT. This encodes CASSSVRGPGELFF.

This chain links TRBV6-2 or TRBV6-3 with TRBJ2-1, with 7 positions matching TRBD1. Germline V gene data show CDR1 as MNHEY and CDR2 as SVGEGT. With 4 bases clipped from V and 9 bases from J, the junction kept 9 bases outside the gene matches. This CDR3 contains 14 residues. The CDR3 nucleotides read TGTGCCAGCAGTTGGACAGGTATGATGAGTGAGCAGTTCTTC. Translating it yields CASSWTGMMSEQFF.

This sequence joins TRBV6-2 or TRBV6-3 and TRBJ1-2; D gene ambiguous. V lost 5 bases to trimming and J lost 0 bases, with 13 bases between them. The CDR3 has 15 residues. CDR1 is MNHEY, CDR2 SVGEGT, per germline. The CDR3 is CASSLGSTANYGYTF. The CDR3 region has the DNA TGTGCCAGCAGTCTTGGATCGACTGCTAACTATGGCTACACCTTC.

This chain uses TRBV19 with TRBJ2-2, with TRBD2 as a possible D gene (5 bases). Germline CDR1 and CDR2: LNHDA and SQIVND (reference sequence). V lost 5 bases and J 6 bases, leaving 13 bases between the germline ends. CDR3 size: 14 residues. The CDR3: CASSSVSEAGELFF. CDR3 sequence (DNA): TGTGCCAGTAGTTCAGTTTCGGAGGCCGGGGAGCTGTTTTTT.

This rearrangement joins TRBV13 to TRBJ2-3; D not resolved. Germline V gives CDR1 PRHDT, CDR2 FYEKMQ (reference sequence). Deletions cut 1 base from V and 1 base from J, with 6 bases between. The length of the CDR3 is 14 residues. CDR3 nucleotides: TGTGCCAGCAGCTTAGATCAGGGCACAGATACGCAGTATTTT. It specifies CASSLDQGTDTQYF.

J is TRBJ2-6 and V is TRBV6-2 or TRBV6-3; tentatively, D is TRBD1 (5 bases). The CDR3 extends over 15 amino acids. Germline V gives CDR1 MNHEY, CDR2 SVGEGT. Trimming pared 2 bases from V and 0 bases from J, leaving 5 bases between. In DNA form, the CDR3 reads TGTGCCAGCAGTTACAGGGGCTCTGGGGCCAACGTCCTGACTTTC. The encoded protein is CASSYRGSGANVLTF.

The chain combines TRBV7-8 with TRBJ2-7; 9 bases are shared with TRBD1. The CDR3 sequence is 16 residues long. V was pared by 4 bases and J by 3 bases, with 10 bases of the junction left unmatched. Germline V gene sequence: CDR1 SGHVS, CDR2 FQNEAQ. In DNA, the CDR3 is TGTGCCAGCAGCTCAGAACCGGGACAGGGTTTCTACGAGCAGTACTTC. Protein sequence: CASSSEPGQGFYEQYF.

V gene TRBV7-2 combines with J gene TRBJ2-7; TRBD1 aligns across 8 bases. The CDR3 sequence is 17 residues long. Unmatched junction bases numbered 16, after V lost 5 bases and J lost 4 bases. Germline V gene lookup returns CDR1 SGHTA and CDR2 FQGNSA. Here the CDR3 reads CASSPSFGGTGLYEQYF. As DNA, the CDR3 is TGTGCCAGCAGCCCCTCATTCGGCGGGACAGGACTTTACGAGCAGTACTTC.

The chain is built from TRBV5-1 and TRBJ1-2, with 10 bases matching TRBD1. V was pared by 4 bases and J by 8 bases, with 11 bases of the junction left unmatched. Germline loops: CDR1 SGHRS, CDR2 YFSETQ. The CDR3 extends over 15 amino acids. The CDR3 coding sequence is TGCGCCAGCAGCCCGATTGACAGGGGGCAAGGAGGCTACACCTTC. This codes for CASSPIDRGQGGYTF.

The chain joins TRBV18 to TRBJ1-2, with a tentative D call TRBD1 (5 bases). Germline loops: CDR1 KGHSH, CDR2 LQKENI. The V and J ends lost 8 bases and 4 bases respectively, with 17 bases between them. CDR3 length equals 14 residues. The CDR3 spells CASKTDGGGYGYTF. As DNA, the CDR3 is TGTGCCAGCAAAACGGATGGGGGAGGCTATGGCTACACCTTC.

V and J are TRBV7-2 and TRBJ2-1; 7 nucleotides line up with TRBD2. The V gene's germline CDR1 is SGHTA and CDR2 FQGNSA. V lost 0 bases, J lost 4 bases, and 12 bases stayed unmatched. The CDR3 is 18 residues long. The CDR3 bases are TGTGCCAGCAGCTTAGCGCCCGCGGGGGTTAAGGGTTACAATGAGCAGTTCTTC. This codes for CASSLAPAGVKGYNEQFF.

V usage is TRBV6-2 or TRBV6-3 and J usage is TRBJ1-5; 10 bases line up with TRBD1. The ends lost 5 bases at V and 7 bases at J; junction bases unmatched: 2. This CDR3 comprises 13 residues. Per germline, CDR1 MNHEY and CDR2 SVGEGT. CDR3 DNA: TGTGCCAGCAGTGACAGGGGGCGACAGCCCCAGCATTTT. Translation gives CASSDRGRQPQHF.

This clone appeared once. The chain employs TRBV6-1 and TRBJ2-7; 11 positions agree with TRBD2. Trimming took 0 bases from V and 4 from J; bases not matched to a gene: 8. The CDR3 has 17 amino acids. Germline CDR1 and CDR2: MNHNS and SASEGT. Here the CDR3 reads CASSEASIAGGSYEQYF. CDR3 DNA: TGTGCCAGCAGTGAAGCGTCAATAGCGGGAGGGTCGTACGAGCAGTACTTC.

This clone was found once. The chain is built from TRBV7-6 and TRBJ2-3, with 10 bases fitting TRBD1. The CDR3 contains 16 residues. Germline CDR1 SGHVS, CDR2 FNYEAQ. V shed 2 bases, J shed 4 bases, and the junction held 6 bases outside the gene matches. The CDR3 DNA reads TGTGCCAGCAGCTTAAGGGGACAGGGGATTGCAGATACGCAGTATTTT. It encodes CASSLRGQGIADTQYF. The complete variable domain, with remaining parts taken from reference TRBV7-6 and TRBJ2-3, reads GAGVSQSPRYKVTKRGQDVALRCDPISGHVSLYWYRQALGQGPEFLTYFNYEAQQDKSGLPNDRFSAERPEGSISTLTIQRTEQRDSAMYRCASSLRGQGIADTQYFGPGTRLTVL.

The V gene is TRBV9, the J gene TRBJ2-7, with D perhaps matching TRBD1 (6 bases). Germline V CDR1 and CDR2: SGDLS, YYNGEE. The CDR3 contains 15 residues. The germline V and J ends were trimmed by 6 bases and 2 bases, with 18 bases remaining between them. CDR3 DNA: TGTGCCAGCACACTCCCTACAGGGAGAGCCTACGAGCAGTACTTC. It codes for CASTLPTGRAYEQYF.

The rearrangement links TRBV7-2 to TRBJ1-6; TRBD1 matches 9 bases. The germline V gene encodes CDR1 SGHTA and CDR2 FQGNSA. V trimming: 4 bases; J trimming: 9 bases; junction bases outside the gene matches: 7. The length of the CDR3 is 15 residues. CDR3 coding DNA: TGTGCCAGCAGCTCAGAGGGACAGGGTTTTTCACCCCTCCACTTT. Its translation is CASSSEGQGFSPLHF.

J is TRBJ2-7 and V is TRBV30; 12 nucleotides line up with TRBD1. Germline V lookup: CDR1 GTSNPN, CDR2 SVGIG (reference sequence). This CDR3 has 16 residues. V lost 2 bases and J lost 7; bases outside the gene matches: 12. CDR3 residues: CAWSPWGGQGAREQYF. The CDR3 nucleotides read TGTGCCTGGAGTCCTTGGGGGGGACAGGGGGCGAGGGAGCAGTACTTC.

This chain joins TRBV4-1 and TRBJ2-2, with 9 bases fitting TRBD2. Germline assignment: CDR1 MGHRA and CDR2 YSYEKL. V shed 1 base and J 5 bases; nucleotides not matched to a gene: 8. The CDR3 loop spans 17 amino acids. Here the CDR3 reads CASSQVSSLAGTGELFF. The CDR3 bases are TGCGCCAGCAGCCAAGTTTCCTCGCTAGCGGGGACCGGGGAGCTGTTTTTT.

The V call is TRBV7-3, the J call TRBJ2-7, with a possible D match to TRBD2 (6 bases). The length of the CDR3 is 16 residues. The germline V gene encodes CDR1 SGHTA and CDR2 FQGTGA. Trimming shortened V by 0 bases and J by 3 bases, and 15 bases separated the two germline ends. As DNA, the CDR3 is TGTGCCAGCAGCTTAACTTGGACTAAAGATTTCTACGAGCAGTACTTC. The encoded protein is CASSLTWTKDFYEQYF.